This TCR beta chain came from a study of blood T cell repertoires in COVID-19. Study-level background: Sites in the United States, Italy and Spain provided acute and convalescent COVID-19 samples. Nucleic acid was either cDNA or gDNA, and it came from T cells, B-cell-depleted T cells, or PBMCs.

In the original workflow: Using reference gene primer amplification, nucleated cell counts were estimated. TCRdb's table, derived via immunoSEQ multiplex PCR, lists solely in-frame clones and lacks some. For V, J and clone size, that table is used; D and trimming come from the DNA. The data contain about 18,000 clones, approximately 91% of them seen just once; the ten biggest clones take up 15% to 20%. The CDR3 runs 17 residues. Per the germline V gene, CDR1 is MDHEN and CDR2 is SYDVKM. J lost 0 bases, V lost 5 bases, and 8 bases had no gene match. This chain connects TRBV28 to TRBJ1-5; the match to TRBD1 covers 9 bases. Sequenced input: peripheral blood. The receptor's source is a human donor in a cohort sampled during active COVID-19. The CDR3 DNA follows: TGTGCCAGCAGTACACTAGGACAGGGGATTAGCAATCAGCCCCAGCATTTT. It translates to CASSTLGQGISNQPQHF.